The clone carrying this TCR beta chain was detected many times. Its specificity is not known. The data originate from a study of metastatic and nonmetastatic thyroid tumors. Study information: From malignant and benign thyroid patients, repertoires in blood and in tumor or nodule tissue were compared.

Findings and caveats of the study: It was reportedly found that TCR beta diversity was significantly higher in malignant thyroid tumors than in benign nodules, a difference seen in both blood and tumor samples.

The CDR3 spans 15 residues. V lost 4 bases and J lost 8; bases outside the gene matches: 12. Per the germline V gene, CDR1 is LGHDT and CDR2 is YNNKEL (reference sequence). Not a single patient had been given any form of treatment at any point before undergoing thyroid surgery. Authors' data handling: Variation in CDR3 across clinicopathological groups served as the basis for constructing a distant-metastasis classifier in papillary thyroid cancer. TCRdb reprocessed the PCR reads using MiXCR. The V and J calls and clone size come from TCRdb's table, not from the authors' own analysis. Here the sample spans roughly 50,000 clones, 22% being singletons.

The chain carries TRBV3-1 and TRBJ1-2, with TRBD1 identical over 8 bases. Sequencing used blood. This clonotype was obtained from a male donor with papillary thyroid cancer or a benign thyroid nodule (not recorded which). Some clones in this sample may be carry-over from other donors' samples. CDR3 DNA: TGTGCCAGCAGCCGCCAGAAGGTACAGGGGGGCGGCTACACCTTC. Its translation is CASSRQKVQGGGYTF.